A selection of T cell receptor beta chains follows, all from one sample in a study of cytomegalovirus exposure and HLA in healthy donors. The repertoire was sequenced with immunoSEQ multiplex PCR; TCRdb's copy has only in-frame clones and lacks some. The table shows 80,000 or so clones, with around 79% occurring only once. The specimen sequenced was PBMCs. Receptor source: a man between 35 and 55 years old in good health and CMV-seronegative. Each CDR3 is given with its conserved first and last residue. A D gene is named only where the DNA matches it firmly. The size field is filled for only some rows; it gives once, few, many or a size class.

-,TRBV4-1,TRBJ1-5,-,TGCGCCAGCAGCCAAAGGGAGTCGGGAGAGAGCAATCAGCCCCAGCATTTT,CASSQRESGESNQPQHF
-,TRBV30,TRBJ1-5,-,TGTGCCTGGAGTGTACGGAGGGGTAGCAATCAGCCCCAGCATTTT,CAWSVRRGSNQPQHF
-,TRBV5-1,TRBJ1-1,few,TGCGCCAGCAGCTTGGCCGGAGGGACGACGAGGAACACTGAAGCTTTCTTT,CASSLAGGTTRNTEAFF
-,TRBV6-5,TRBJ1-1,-,TGTGCCAGCAGTCCCCGGGCGGGTGAAGCTTTCTTT,CASSPRAGEAFF
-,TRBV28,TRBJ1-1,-,TGTGCCAGCAGTTTACGCCCTTCGGGGGTGACTGAAGCTTTCTTT,CASSLRPSGVTEAFF
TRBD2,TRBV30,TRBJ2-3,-,TGTGCCTGGAGTGTACTAGCGGGAGTCCATACGCAGTATTTT,CAWSVLAGVHTQYF
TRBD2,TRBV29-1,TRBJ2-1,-,TGCAGCGTCGATGAGACTAGCGGGAGTCTCACATCCTACAATGAGCAGTTCTTC,CSVDETSGSLTSYNEQFF
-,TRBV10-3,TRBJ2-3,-,TGTGCCATCAGGCCGGGACTTATCACAGATACGCAGTATTTT,CAIRPGLITDTQYF
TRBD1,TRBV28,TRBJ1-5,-,TGTGCCAGCAACCGGGACAGTAGCAATCAGCCCCAGCATTTT,CASNRDSSNQPQHF
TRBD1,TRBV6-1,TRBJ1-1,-,TGTGCCAGCAGTAAGCTGGGACAGAGGAACACTGAAGCTTTCTTT,CASSKLGQRNTEAFF
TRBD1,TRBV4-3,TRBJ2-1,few,TGCGCCAGCAGCCACGGGGCAGGGGGCAATGAGCAGTTCTTC,CASSHGAGGNEQFF
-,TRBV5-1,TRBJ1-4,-,TGCGCCAGCAGCCGGGATCGACAGGCGACTAATGAAAAACTGTTTTTT,CASSRDRQATNEKLFF
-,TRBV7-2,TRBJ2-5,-,TGTGCCAGCAGCTCCGCCACCGGGTCCCAAGAGACCCAGTACTTC,CASSSATGSQETQYF
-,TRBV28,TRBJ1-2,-,TGTGCCAGCAGTTTATTGGGAGGGGTTGGCTACACCTTC,CASSLLGGVGYTF
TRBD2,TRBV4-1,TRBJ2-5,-,TGCGCCAGCAGCCAAGATGGAGGCGGGAGGGCTTTGGAGACCCAGTACTTC,CASSQDGGGRALETQYF
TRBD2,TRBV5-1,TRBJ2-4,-,TGCGCCAGCAGCTTGGATCTAGCGGGAGAAGGGGACATTCAGTACTTC,CASSLDLAGEGDIQYF
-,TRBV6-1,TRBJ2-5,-,TGTGCCAGCAGCGATGGGAGGAGGGCCGGTGAGACCCAGTACTTC,CASSDGRRAGETQYF
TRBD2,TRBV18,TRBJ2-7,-,TGTGCCAGCTCCGCCGGTAGTAGCGGGATCTACGAGCAGTACTTC,CASSAGSSGIYEQYF
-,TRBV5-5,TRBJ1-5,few,TGTGCCAGCAGAGCGGGGGGTCTAAATCAGCCCCAGCATTTT,CASRAGGLNQPQHF
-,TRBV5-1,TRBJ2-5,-,TGCGCCAGCAGCTTGGAAGCTTCAGGGGAACAGGAGACCCAGTACTTC,CASSLEASGEQETQYF
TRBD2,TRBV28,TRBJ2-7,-,TGTGCCAGCAGCCCCTCAGGCGGGAGGGACGCCTACGAGCAGTACTTC,CASSPSGGRDAYEQYF
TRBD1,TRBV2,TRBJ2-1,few,TGTGCCAGCAGAAAAACCGGGACAGGGGTCGATGAGCAGTTCTTC,CASRKTGTGVDEQFF
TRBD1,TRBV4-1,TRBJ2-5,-,TGCGCCAGCAGCCGGAGGGACAGGGAAAGGGGGGAGACCCAGTACTTC,CASSRRDRERGETQYF
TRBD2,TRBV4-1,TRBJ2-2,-,TGCGCCAGCAGCCTAACAGGTGGCGTAGCGGGAGGTGACACCGGGGAGCTGTTTTTT,CASSLTGGVAGGDTGELFF
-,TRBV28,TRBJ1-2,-,TGTGCCCTCTACTCAGGTGGCTACACCTTC,CALYSGGYTF
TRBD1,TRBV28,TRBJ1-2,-,TGTGCCAGCAGCCGGACAGGGCGTGTGGTGTATGGCTACACCTTC,CASSRTGRVVYGYTF
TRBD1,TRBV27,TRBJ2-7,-,TGTGCCAGCAGTCCCCGGGACAGACTCTACGAGCAGTACTTC,CASSPRDRLYEQYF
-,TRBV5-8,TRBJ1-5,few,TGTGCCAGCAGCTTGGAGGGACACGGGGCCCAGCCCCAGCATTTT,CASSLEGHGAQPQHF
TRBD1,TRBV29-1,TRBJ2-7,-,TGCAGCGTTTTCCGGGACAGGGTGGGCGAGCAGTACTTC,CSVFRDRVGEQYF
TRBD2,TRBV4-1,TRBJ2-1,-,TGCGCCAGCAGCTTTTACTTAGCGGGAACCTACAATGAGCAGTTCTTC,CASSFYLAGTYNEQFF
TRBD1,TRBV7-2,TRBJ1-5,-,TGTGCCAGCAGCTCGGGGACAGGGGCCAATCAGCCCCAGCATTTT,CASSSGTGANQPQHF
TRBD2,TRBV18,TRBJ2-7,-,TGTGCCAGCTCACCAAAGATACTAGCGGGAGTAACCTACGAGCAGTACTTC,CASSPKILAGVTYEQYF
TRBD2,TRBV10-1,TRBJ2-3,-,TGCGCCAGCAGCGGACTAGCGGGAGGGCCAAATACGCAGTATTTT,CASSGLAGGPNTQYF
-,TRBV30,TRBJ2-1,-,TGTGCCTGGAGTCGTCAGGTCAATGAGCAGTTCTTC,CAWSRQVNEQFF
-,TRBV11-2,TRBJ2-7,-,TGTGCCAGCGCGGTGGGGGCCGCCTACGAGCAGTACTTC,CASAVGAAYEQYF
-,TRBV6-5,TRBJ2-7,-,TGTGCCAGCAGTTACTCCGCGGGCGAGCAGTACTTC,CASSYSAGEQYF
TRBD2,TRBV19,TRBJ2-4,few,TGTGCCAGTAGTACTCCAGCGGGAGGGCCGAACATTCAGTACTTC,CASSTPAGGPNIQYF
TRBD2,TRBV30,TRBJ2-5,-,TGTGCCTGGAGTATGTCTAGCGGGAAGGAGACCCAGTACTTC,CAWSMSSGKETQYF
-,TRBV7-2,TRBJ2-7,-,TGTGCCAGCAGCTCAGACTACGAGCAGTACTTC,CASSSDYEQYF
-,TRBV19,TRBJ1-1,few,TGTGCCAGTAGTTCCTACCGGGTCAGCACTGAAGCTTTCTTT,CASSSYRVSTEAFF
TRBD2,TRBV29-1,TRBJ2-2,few,TGCAGCGTTGGGCTAGCGGGAAGGAACACCGGGGAGCTGTTTTTT,CSVGLAGRNTGELFF
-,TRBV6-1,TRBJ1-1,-,TGTGCCAGCAGTGCGAGGACAGATTCGAACGCTTTCTTT,CASSARTDSNAFF
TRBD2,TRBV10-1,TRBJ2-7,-,TGCGCCAGCAGTGCTAGCGGGAGAGGCGAGCAGTACTTC,CASSASGRGEQYF
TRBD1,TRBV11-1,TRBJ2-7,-,TGTGCCAGCAGCGTTCGGACAGGGGGCGAGCAGTACTTC,CASSVRTGGEQYF
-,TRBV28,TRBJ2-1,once,TGTGCCAGCACCTACTCAGGGGCAAGTAACAATGAGCAGTTCTTC,CASTYSGASNNEQFF
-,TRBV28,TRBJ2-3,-,TGTGCCAGCAATTTTGGGCCCCGAGGCACAGATACGCAGTATTTT,CASNFGPRGTDTQYF
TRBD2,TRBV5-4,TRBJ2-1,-,TGTGCCAGCACCCCCGGGGAGCGGGGCTACAATGAGCAGTTCTTC,CASTPGERGYNEQFF
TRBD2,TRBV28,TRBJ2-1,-,TGTGCCAGCAGTTTCTTAGCGGGAGTAAGTAGGGATGAGCAGTTCTTC,CASSFLAGVSRDEQFF
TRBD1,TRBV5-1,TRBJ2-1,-,TGCGCCAGCAGGGGTGGCGGGACAGGGACATACAATGAGCAGTTCTTC,CASRGGGTGTYNEQFF
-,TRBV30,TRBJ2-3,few,TGTGCCTGGAGGGTAACACAGGGAACCACTACGCAGTATTTT,CAWRVTQGTTTQYF
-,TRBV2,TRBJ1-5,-,TGTGCCAGCAGCGCCTCATGGAGGGGATTCGGTCAGCCCCAGCATTTT,CASSASWRGFGQPQHF
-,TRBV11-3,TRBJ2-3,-,TGTGCCAGCAGCTCCTCAACGGGAGTTTTAGCAGATACGCAGTATTTT,CASSSSTGVLADTQYF
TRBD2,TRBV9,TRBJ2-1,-,TGTGCCAGCAGCGTAGGGCTAGCGGGAGGTTACAATGAGCAGTTCTTC,CASSVGLAGGYNEQFF
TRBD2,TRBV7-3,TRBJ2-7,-,TGTGCCAGCAGCCCTAGCGGTAGCTCCTACGAGCAGTACTTC,CASSPSGSSYEQYF
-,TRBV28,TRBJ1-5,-,TGTGCCAGCACCTTGACAGTTTATAGCAATCAGCCCCAGCATTTT,CASTLTVYSNQPQHF
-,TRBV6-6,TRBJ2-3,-,TGTGCCAGCAGTTCCTGGGCAGCAGATACGCAGTATTTT,CASSSWAADTQYF
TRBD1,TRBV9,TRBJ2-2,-,TGTGCCAGCAGCCCACTGACAGGGACCGGGGAGCTGTTTTTT,CASSPLTGTGELFF
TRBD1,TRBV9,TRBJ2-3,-,TGTGCCAGCAGCGCGAGAACAGGGGCCAGCACAGATACGCAGTATTTT,CASSARTGASTDTQYF
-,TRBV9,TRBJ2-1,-,TGTGCCAGCAGCCCCTCCGTTGAACCGAGGGAGAGCAATGAGCAGTTCTTC,CASSPSVEPRESNEQFF